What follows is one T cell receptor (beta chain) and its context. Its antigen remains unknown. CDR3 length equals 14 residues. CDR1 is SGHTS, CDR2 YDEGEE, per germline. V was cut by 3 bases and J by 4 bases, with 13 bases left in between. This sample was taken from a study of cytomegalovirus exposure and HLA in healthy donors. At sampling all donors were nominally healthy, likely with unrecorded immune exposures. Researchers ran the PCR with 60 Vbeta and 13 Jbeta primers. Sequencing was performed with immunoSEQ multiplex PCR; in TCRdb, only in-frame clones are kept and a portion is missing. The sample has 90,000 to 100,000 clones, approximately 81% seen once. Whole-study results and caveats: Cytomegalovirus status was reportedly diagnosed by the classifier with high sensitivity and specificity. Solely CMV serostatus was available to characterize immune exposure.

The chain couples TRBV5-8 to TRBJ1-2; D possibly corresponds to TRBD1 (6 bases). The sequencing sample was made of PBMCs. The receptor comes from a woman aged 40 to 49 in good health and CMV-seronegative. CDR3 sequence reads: CASSSSGVGYGYTF. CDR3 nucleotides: TGTGCCAGCAGCTCTTCAGGGGTCGGCTATGGCTACACCTTC.